What follows is one T cell receptor beta chain and its context. This clonotype has more than one count but fewer than ten. What antigen it recognizes has not been identified. The sample holds no much larger clone one base away, and base qualities are not on file. Only healthy Caucasian donors were included. The twin cohort comprised three pairs of female monozygotic twins, all aged about 18 to 29 years. Positive isolation kits from Invitrogen were used to isolate CD4+ and CD8+ T cell populations. The sample comes from a study of identical twins (dated by TCRdb to 2015 to 2016). With regard to the full study: To test whether fetal clonotypes persist, this study deep-sequenced TCR alpha and beta repertoires from monozygotic twins, from unrelated adults of various ages, and from cord blood. To rule out contamination, the twin experiments were replicated at different times with different library preparation protocols. Paper-wide results and their limitations: Invariant T cells such as MAIT and iNKT could partly confound zero-insertion analyses, although diverse VJ usage argued against such confounding for most clonotypes. In beta out-of-frame sequences, excess twin sharing was weaker, because having fewer shared sequences lowered the signal-to-noise ratio. In monozygotic twins, out-of-frame TCR alpha sharing was systematically underestimated by recombination models, although the models agreed with sharing between unrelated individuals. Fewer insertions were carried by abundant cord blood beta clonotypes, a similar but weaker trend appeared in young adult naive repertoires, and no such trend appeared in memory repertoires. Conclusions relied on cross-sectional statistical analysis, since the same donors could not be followed over many years. Compared with coincidental sharing between unrelated individuals, out-of-frame TCR alpha sequences shared between twins showed an excess of sequences with low generation probability.

Taken from the germline V gene, the CDR1 and CDR2 loops are KGHSH and LQKENI. There are 18 amino acids in the CDR3, from cysteine to phenylalanine inclusive. The DNA shown is the 54-base CDR3, in frame from base 1. V gives up 1 base and J gives up 0 bases, and the segment between their germline ends measures 16 bases. Library generation was performed with 5' RACE. Sequencing used an Illumina HiSeq 2000. Template switching introduced a universal primer binding site; the final cDNA contained a unique molecular identifier, enabling accurate counting of TCR cDNA molecules. Specific primers in the conserved constant-segment region were used to synthesize first-strand cDNA for the TCR alpha and beta chains. Each cDNA library was double barcoded, with a SMART-Mk sample barcode plus Illumina barcodes, to control for contamination. TruSeq adapter sequences along with Illumina sample barcodes were introduced in two successive PCR steps. TCR alpha and beta cDNA libraries were sequenced on the Illumina HiSeq platform with custom primers. The original pipeline was this. Raw reads were processed with MiGEC to extract unique molecular identifiers, and MiXCR was used to determine CDR3 positions. For each individual, recombination models were inferred using an EM algorithm with the repgenHMM and IGoR tools. Shared clonotypes were analyzed with the tcR package in R, and sharing was normalized by the product of cloneset sizes. To study raw recombination without the effects of thymic and clonal selection, out-of-frame nonproductive sequences were analyzed. TCRdb applied fastp at Q25 and MiXCR to the public reads, then kept only in-frame beta chains. Rows merge per CDR3 protein into single entries with the most common DNA and genes. The V and J calls and clone size come from TCRdb's table, not from the authors' own analysis. This sample comprises 400,000 to 550,000 distinct CDR3 sequences, approximately 25% of them detected only once. The ten largest clones add up to around 3% of the sample.

This sample also belongs to another study, concerning T cells expressing NK-cell markers. The second study reports: Three sorted T-cell subsets (CD3+CD56+NKG2C+, CD3+CD56+NKG2C- and CD3+CD56-NKG2C+) from under ten donors had their TCR beta-chain repertoires profiled. Seven of the eight sequenced donors were HCMV-seropositive and one was HCMV-seronegative. To restrict sorting to alphabetaTCR-expressing T cells, an anti-gammadeltaTCR antibody was added in several experiments. For over five donors, the dominant CD3+CD56+NKG2C+ clonotypes were among the top 10 CD8+ clonotypes and accounted for 1.0-7.0% of CD8+ T cells. Those dominant clonotypes were again the most abundant among CD3+CD56-NKG2C+ cells in a few donors, at about 25-60.1%. Whether the expanded NKG2C-expressing T cell clones were specific for HCMV antigens was left unclear. The eight sequenced donors were randomly selected healthy volunteers, three men and five women. To determine HCMV serostatus, a commercial ELISA kit was used to detect HCMV-specific IgG in serum. MIGEC was used to demultiplex reads and group reads by UMI, and MiTCR was used to assemble and quantify clonotypes. Only TCR cDNA sequences supported by at least two reads were kept to exclude erroneous sequences. The tcR package was used for downstream repertoire analysis, with clonotypes matched between fractions based on CDR3 nucleotide sequence plus V segment. VDJmatch was used to annotate antigen specificity against VDJdb, with one amino acid substitution in CDR3 permitted.

This TCR came from a woman between 18 and 29 years old in good health. The rearranged segments are TRBV18 and TRBJ1-5, and possibly TRBD1, on 5 matching bases. The sequencing sample was made of CD4+ T cells sorted from blood. The DNA is as follows: TGTGCCAGCTCACCACAGGGGACGGCATCATATAGCAATCAGCCCCAGCATTTT. Its translation reads: CASSPQGTASYSNQPQHF.